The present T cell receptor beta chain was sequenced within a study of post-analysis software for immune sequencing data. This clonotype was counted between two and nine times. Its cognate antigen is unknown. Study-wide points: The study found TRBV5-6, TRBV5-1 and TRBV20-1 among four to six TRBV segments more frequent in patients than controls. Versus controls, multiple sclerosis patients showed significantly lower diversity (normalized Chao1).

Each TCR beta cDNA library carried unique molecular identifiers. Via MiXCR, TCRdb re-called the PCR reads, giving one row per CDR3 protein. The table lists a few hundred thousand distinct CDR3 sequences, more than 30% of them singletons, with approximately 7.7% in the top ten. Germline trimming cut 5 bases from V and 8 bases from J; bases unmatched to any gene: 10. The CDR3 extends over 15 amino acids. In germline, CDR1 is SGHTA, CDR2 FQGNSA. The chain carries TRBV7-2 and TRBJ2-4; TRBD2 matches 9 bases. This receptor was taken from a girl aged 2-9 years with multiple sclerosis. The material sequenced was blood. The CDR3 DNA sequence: TGTGCCAGCAGCCCCCAAGCGGGAGGCGTGGACATTCAGTACTTC. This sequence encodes CASSPQAGGVDIQYF. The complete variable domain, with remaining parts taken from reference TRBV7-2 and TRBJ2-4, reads GAGVSQSPSNKVTEKGKDVELRCDPISGHTALYWYRQSLGQGLEFLIYFQGNSAPDKSGLPSDRFSAERTGGSVSTLTIQRTQQEDSAVYLCASSPQAGGVDIQYFGAGTRLSVL.